These 16 T cell receptor beta chains were sequenced from one sample in a study of cytomegalovirus exposure and HLA in healthy donors. In the PCR, 60 Vbeta and 13 Jbeta primers were used. Using immunoSEQ multiplex PCR, the repertoire was profiled, and TCRdb retains in-frame clones only, with some absent. The table has around 200,000 clones, around 83% seen once; the top ten hold 10% to 13%. The sequenced material came from PBMCs. All receptors come from a woman aged 45-65 years in good health and CMV-seropositive.

The chain has TRBV19 and TRBJ1-5, with 8 bases identical to TRBD1. Germline values: CDR1 LNHDA, CDR2 SQIVND (reference sequence). Losses at the gene ends were 4 bases for V and 2 bases for J; bases not matched to a gene: 10. This CDR3 comprises 17 residues. CDR3 in DNA: TGTGCCAGTAGTAGGATACAGGGGGTTTTCGGCAATCAGCCCCAGCATTTT. It yields the protein CASSRIQGVFGNQPQHF.

The chain links TRBV5-8 to TRBJ1-2; TRBD1 aligns across 9 bases. From germline, CDR1 is SGHTS and CDR2 YDEGEE. The CDR3 is 15 residues long. Germline trimming cut 3 bases from V and 8 bases from J; bases unmatched to any gene: 11. CDR3 in amino acids: CASSWIDRDRDGYTF. In DNA form, the CDR3 reads TGTGCCAGCAGCTGGATAGACCGGGACAGGGACGGCTACACCTTC.

This chain links TRBV6-5 with TRBJ1-1; tentatively, D is TRBD1 (5 bases). V was shortened by 0 bases and J by 5 bases, with 10 bases between the two germline ends. This CDR3 comprises 14 residues. Germline lookup yields CDR1 MNHEY and CDR2 SVGAGI. The chain's CDR3 is CASSYSAGWTEAFF. The CDR3 bases are TGTGCCAGCAGTTACTCAGCAGGGTGGACTGAAGCTTTCTTT.

This clone was picked up a small number of times. The rearrangement links TRBV9 to TRBJ2-5, with D tentatively TRBD1 (6 bases). The germline V gene encodes CDR1 SGDLS and CDR2 YYNGEE. The CDR3 is made up of 15 amino acids. Trimming removed 0 bases at V and 5 bases at J, with 14 bases between. In DNA form, the CDR3 reads TGTGCCAGCAGCGTAGGGCGACCGCAGGGGGAGACCCAGTACTTC. This encodes CASSVGRPQGETQYF.

The chain joins TRBV7-3 to TRBJ2-2; no clear D. The ends were cut back, 5 bases at V and 1 base at J, with 8 bases in the middle. The CDR3 spans 14 residues. Germline loops: CDR1 SGHTA, CDR2 FQGTGA. CDR3 residues: CASSPNKNTGELFF. DNA of the CDR3: TGTGCCAGCAGCCCCAACAAGAACACCGGGGAGCTGTTTTTT.

This clone was detected only a few times. The J gene is TRBJ1-5, the V gene TRBV5-6; D not certain. The CDR3 runs to 14 residues. The V gene's germline CDR1 is SGHDT and CDR2 YYEEEE. Trimming removed 2 bases from V and 4 bases from J, with 10 bases in between. The CDR3 DNA sequence: TGTGCCAGCAGCTTTTACAGATCTAATCAGCCCCAGCATTTT. Amino acids: CASSFYRSNQPQHF.

This chain connects TRBV5-1 to TRBJ1-3, with TRBD1 identical over 10 bases. V lost 0 bases, J lost 4 bases, and 4 bases stayed unmatched. The germline V gene encodes CDR1 SGHRS and CDR2 YFSETQ. This CDR3 is built from 16 residues. CDR3 DNA sequence: TGCGCCAGCAGCTTGGCCGGGACAGGGGACGGAAACACCATATATTTT. It is translated as CASSLAGTGDGNTIYF.

This chain links TRBV5-4 with TRBJ2-1; 9 nucleotides align to TRBD1. CDR3 length: 15 amino acids. CDR1 and CDR2 from the germline V gene are SGHNT and YYREEE (reference sequence). The V and J ends lost 3 bases and 0 bases, in that order; junction bases with no gene match: 1. This chain's CDR3 is CASSWDRASYNEQFF. CDR3 bases: TGTGCCAGCAGCTGGGACAGGGCCTCCTACAATGAGCAGTTCTTC.

This clone turned up a few times. The chain's CDR3 is CASTGDRLNYGYTF. The DNA of the CDR3 is TGTGCCAGCACTGGGGACAGGTTAAACTATGGCTACACCTTC. The V call is TRBV28, the J call TRBJ1-2, with 8 positions matching TRBD1. V was pared by 7 bases and J by 2 bases, with 6 bases of the junction left unmatched. CDR1 MDHEN and CDR2 SYDVKM come from the germline V gene. The CDR3 sequence is 14 residues long.

The rearrangement links TRBV14 to TRBJ1-3, with D perhaps TRBD1 (6 bases). Germline lookup yields CDR1 SGHDN and CDR2 FVKESK. This CDR3 contains 15 residues. Trimming stripped 5 bases from V and 0 bases from J, with 11 bases between. CDR3 nucleotides: TGTGCCAGCAGCGCTTACAGGGTCTCTGGAAACACCATATATTTT. This codes for CASSAYRVSGNTIYF.

V usage is TRBV5-8 and J usage is TRBJ1-1, with 8 positions matching TRBD1. Germline V gene sequence: CDR1 SGHTS, CDR2 YDEGEE. The J segment lost 2 bases and the V segment lost 4 bases, leaving 7 bases of the junction unmatched. The CDR3 extends over 15 amino acids. The CDR3 loop reads CASSEDRAGNTEAFF. In nucleotides, the CDR3 is TGTGCCAGCAGCGAGGACAGGGCTGGAAACACTGAAGCTTTCTTT.

The chain couples TRBV7-2 to TRBJ2-1; a possible D gene is TRBD2 (5 bases). Germline lookup yields CDR1 SGHTA and CDR2 FQGNSA. V lost 1 base to trimming and J lost 8 bases, with 15 bases between them. CDR3 length: 15 residues. The chain's CDR3 is CASSLDFEGFDEQFF. The CDR3 DNA sequence: TGTGCCAGCAGCTTAGATTTCGAGGGATTCGATGAGCAGTTCTTC.

The chain couples TRBV7-6 to TRBJ1-1, with a tentative D call TRBD1 (6 bases). The length of the CDR3 is 14 residues. In germline, CDR1 is SGHVS, CDR2 FNYEAQ. V lost 1 base to trimming and J lost 11 bases, with 17 bases between them. The CDR3 is CASSLGPIEGQAFF. Here the CDR3 DNA reads TGTGCCAGCAGCTTAGGGCCCATTGAAGGACAGGCTTTCTTT.

The chain uses TRBV7-2 and TRBJ2-3, with D possibly being TRBD2 (5 bases). This CDR3 is 14 amino acids long. CDR1 is SGHTA and CDR2 is FQGNSA in the germline V gene. With 1 base removed from V and 2 bases from J, the gap between germline ends came to 7 bases. The CDR3 DNA reads as TGTGCCAGCAGCTTAGTTAGCGTCACAGATACGCAGTATTTT. Translating it yields CASSLVSVTDTQYF. Looking up the rest from reference TRBV7-2 and TRBJ2-3 gives the full variable domain: GAGVSQSPSNKVTEKGKDVELRCDPISGHTALYWYRQSLGQGLEFLIYFQGNSAPDKSGLPSDRFSAERTGGSVSTLTIQRTQQEDSAVYLCASSLVSVTDTQYFGPGTRLTVL.

The rearrangement uses TRBV5-1 and TRBJ2-1, with TRBD1 matching 9 bases. Losses at the gene ends were 4 bases for V and 4 bases for J; bases not matched to a gene: 9. Germline CDR1 is SGHRS and CDR2 is YFSETQ. The CDR3 spans 16 residues. The DNA for the CDR3 is TGCGCCAGCAGCAGGGCCGGGACAGGGCAATACAATGAGCAGTTCTTC. Amino acids: CASSRAGTGQYNEQFF. The variable domain in full, completed from reference TRBV5-1 and TRBJ2-1, reads KAGVTQTPRYLIKTRGQQVTLSCSPISGHRSVSWYQQTPGQGLQFLFEYFSETQRNKGNFPGRFSGRQFSNSRSEMNVSTLELGDSALYLCASSRAGTGQYNEQFFGPGTRLTVL.

This clone was observed a handful of times. This sequence joins TRBV2 and TRBJ1-2, with a weak D call TRBD1 (6 bases). The CDR3 length is 14 residues. With 6 bases removed from V and 8 bases from J, the gap between germline ends came to 19 bases. Germline values: CDR1 SNHLY, CDR2 FYNNEI. The DNA for the CDR3 is TGTGCCAGCAGCCTAAACAGGGAGTATGGCGGCTACACCTTC. Its protein is CASSLNREYGGYTF.